These 29 T cell receptor beta chains came from one sample sequenced in a study of T-cell memory formation after mild COVID-19. One entry per CDR3 protein, called by TCRdb with MiXCR from the 5' RACE reads. The sample carries about 560,000 distinct CDR3 sequences, less than 25% recorded once. What was sequenced was PBMCs or a T cell subset sorted from them (not recorded which). These receptors came from an adult woman who had mild COVID-19 (a few samples of this study predate the infection). Cell type and time point are not known.

This clonotype has a handful of counts. The rearrangement links TRBV18 to TRBJ2-7, with 8 bases aligning to TRBD1. The germline gives CDR1 KGHSH, CDR2 LQKENI. V shed 0 bases and J 6 bases; nucleotides not matched to a gene: 7. The CDR3 is made up of 15 amino acids. CDR3 amino acids: CASSPPLAGGREQYF. Here the CDR3 DNA reads TGTGCCAGCTCACCACCTTTAGCAGGGGGCCGCGAGCAGTACTTC.

This chain joins TRBV7-2 and TRBJ1-3, with D tentatively TRBD1 (5 bases). Trimming removed 2 bases from V and 0 bases from J, with 8 bases in between. Looked up from germline, CDR1 is SGHTA and CDR2 is FQGNSA. The CDR3 is 15 amino acids. The CDR3 sequence: CASSLSTGSGNTIYF. The CDR3 DNA reads as TGTGCCAGCAGCTTAAGCACAGGCTCTGGAAACACCATATATTTT.

The table lists this clonotype with a few counts. The chain carries TRBV12-3 or TRBV12-4 and TRBJ1-2, with a possible D match to TRBD1 (5 bases). Trimming left V 3 bases short and J 1 base short, with 9 bases between. This CDR3 contains 14 residues. CDR3 nucleotides: TGTGCCAGCAGTTTGGGACTGTATAACTATGGCTACACCTTC. This translates into CASSLGLYNYGYTF.

CDR3 sequence: CASSPVDDSNQPQHF. In DNA, the CDR3 is TGTGCCAGCAGTCCAGTGGATGACAGCAATCAGCCCCAGCATTTT. The rearrangement links TRBV3-1 to TRBJ1-5, with unresolved D. The V end was cut by 6 bases, the J end by 1 base, with 13 bases between. This CDR3 region has 15 residues. The germline gives CDR1 LGHDT, CDR2 YNNKEL (reference sequence).

The chain links TRBV12-3 or TRBV12-4 to TRBJ2-1; 7 bases align to TRBD2. This CDR3 contains 11 residues. V lost 6 bases, J lost 14 bases, and 7 bases stayed unmatched. CDR3 DNA: TGTGCCAGCAGCCCCGGGACTATGGAGTTCTTC. Its translation is CASSPGTMEFF.

The chain is built from TRBV5-6 and TRBJ2-2; D is undetermined. The length of the CDR3 is 15 residues. V was shortened by 0 bases and J by 3 bases, with 9 bases between the two germline ends. Germline lookup yields CDR1 SGHDT and CDR2 YYEEEE. In DNA, the CDR3 is TGTGCCAGCAGCTTGGTGTCCGCCTACACCGGGGAGCTGTTTTTT. Translation gives CASSLVSAYTGELFF.

J is TRBJ2-1 and V is TRBV7-6; 11 bases are a match to TRBD2. Germline loops: CDR1 SGHVS, CDR2 FNYEAQ. With 1 base clipped from V and 5 bases from J, the junction kept 10 bases outside the gene matches. This CDR3 contains 18 residues. CDR3 residues: CASSLELYMTSGDNEQFF. The CDR3 DNA reads TGTGCCAGCAGCTTAGAGCTTTATATGACTAGCGGGGACAATGAGCAGTTCTTC.

The genes are TRBV5-1 and TRBJ1-1, with no clear D. Trimming removed 0 bases from V and 5 bases from J, with 11 bases in between. Germline CDR1 is SGHRS and CDR2 is YFSETQ. This CDR3 comprises 14 residues. The CDR3 DNA is TGCGCCAGCAGCTTGGCCGAGGGAGGAACTGAAGCTTTCTTT. It specifies CASSLAEGGTEAFF.

The genes are TRBV29-1 and TRBJ1-1, with D perhaps TRBD1 (5 bases). The CDR3 is made up of 15 amino acids. The V gene lost 4 bases and the J gene lost 7 bases, with 22 bases spanning the gap. Germline V gene data show CDR1 as SQVTM and CDR2 as ANQGSEA. CDR3 sequence: CSVGLRDSIGGEAFF. In DNA, the CDR3 is TGCAGCGTTGGCCTTAGGGACTCCATTGGCGGTGAAGCTTTCTTT.

This clonotype was detected only a few times. The rearrangement joins TRBV4-2 to TRBJ1-4, with no clear D. The CDR3 runs 15 residues. V was clipped by 0 bases and J by 5 bases, with 10 bases between them. From germline, CDR1 is LGHNA and CDR2 YNFKEQ. Written as DNA, the CDR3 is TGTGCCAGCAGCCAAGATGGCAGGAGGAATGAAAAACTGTTTTTT. Translated: CASSQDGRRNEKLFF.

Here the CDR3 reads CSARAGNSNQPQHF. The DNA of the CDR3 is TGCAGTGCTAGAGCTGGTAATAGCAATCAGCCCCAGCATTTT. V usage is TRBV20-1 and J usage is TRBJ1-5; no reliable D call. Per germline, CDR1 DFQATT and CDR2 SNEGSKA (reference sequence). The germline V and J ends were trimmed by 1 base and 0 bases, with 7 bases remaining between them. This CDR3 has 14 residues.

The chain links TRBV7-9 to TRBJ1-6, with TRBD1 matching 8 bases. This CDR3 is 12 amino acids long. With 10 bases clipped from V and 9 bases from J, the junction kept 5 bases outside the gene matches. Germline V gene sequence: CDR1 SEHNR, CDR2 FQNEAQ (reference sequence). CDR3 residues: CATGTGASPLHF. CDR3 nucleotides: TGTGCCACCGGGACAGGCGCTTCACCCCTCCACTTT.

This clonotype was found a few times. This chain links TRBV29-1 with TRBJ2-1, with D uncertain. Trimming cost V 3 bases and J 10 bases, with 4 bases left between them. Germline-derived CDR1 and CDR2 are SQVTM and ANQGSEA. The CDR3 spans 9 residues. The CDR3 sequence: CSVEYEQFF. CDR3 sequence (DNA): TGCAGCGTTGAGTACGAGCAGTTCTTC.

The chain joins TRBV2 to TRBJ2-5; 9 bases align to TRBD1. The germline V gene encodes CDR1 SNHLY and CDR2 FYNNEI. Losses at the gene ends were 6 bases for V and 9 bases for J; bases not matched to a gene: 8. The CDR3 totals 13 residues. CDR3 sequence: CASRAGTGNPQYF. DNA of the CDR3: TGTGCCAGCAGAGCCGGGACAGGGAATCCCCAGTACTTC.

The J gene is TRBJ2-7, the V gene TRBV7-2; 8 nucleotides agree with TRBD2. With 3 bases clipped from V and 0 bases from J, the junction kept 4 bases outside the gene matches. Germline V gives CDR1 SGHTA, CDR2 FQGNSA. This CDR3 is 15 amino acids long. CDR3 sequence reads: CASSLAGGLSYEQYF. DNA for the CDR3: TGTGCCAGCAGCTTGGCGGGAGGCCTCTCCTACGAGCAGTACTTC.

A few counts support this clonotype. The chain couples TRBV20-1 to TRBJ2-7; 9 bases agree with TRBD2. V dropped 0 bases and J dropped 4; count of bases not matched to a gene: 7. CDR1 is DFQATT and CDR2 is SNEGSKA in the germline V gene (reference sequence). This CDR3 spans 15 amino acids. CDR3 nucleotide sequence: TGCAGTGCTAGAGATAGGGGGACTAGCCGATACGAGCAGTACTTC. This encodes CSARDRGTSRYEQYF.

This chain links TRBV2 with TRBJ1-1; D is perhaps TRBD1 (5 bases). Trimming took 2 bases from V and 7 from J, leaving 14 bases between them. The CDR3 has 14 amino acids. Germline lookup yields CDR1 SNHLY and CDR2 FYNNEI. CDR3 bases: TGTGCCAGCAGTGAACTTAAGGACGGGGGTGAAGCTTTCTTT. Translated, it gives CASSELKDGGEAFF. Looking up the rest from reference TRBV2 and TRBJ1-1 gives the full variable domain: EPEVTQTPSHQVTQMGQEVILRCVPISNHLYFYWYRQILGQKVEFLVSFYNNEISEKSEIFDDQFSVERPDGSNFTLKIRSTKLEDSAMYFCASSELKDGGEAFFGQGTRLTVV.

This clonotype was recorded a few times. The chain employs TRBV20-1 and TRBJ1-1; a possible D gene is TRBD1 (5 bases). This CDR3 has 13 amino acids. Germline V CDR1 and CDR2: DFQATT, SNEGSKA (reference sequence). Trimming pared 1 base from V and 1 base from J, leaving 7 bases between. In DNA, the CDR3 is TGCAGTGCTAGAGTTGGGACGAACACTGAAGCTTTCTTT. It specifies CSARVGTNTEAFF.

The chain carries TRBV11-2 and TRBJ1-6; 7 bases are a match to TRBD1. Trimming cost V 3 bases and J 0 bases; bases outside gene matches: 5. The CDR3 spans 17 residues. The germline V gene has CDR1 SGHAT and CDR2 FQNNGV. CDR3 in DNA: TGTGCCAGCAGCTTCATACAGGGGCCCTCCTATAATTCACCCCTCCACTTT. This translates into CASSFIQGPSYNSPLHF.

The CDR3 bases are TGTGCCAGCAGCTTGGACGTCGAGGGACAGGGGTTCTACGAGCAGTACTTC. Its protein is CASSLDVEGQGFYEQYF. The chain employs TRBV5-5 and TRBJ2-7; 10 nucleotides align to TRBD1. Germline lookup yields CDR1 SGHKS and CDR2 YYEKEE (reference sequence). Trimming took 0 bases from V and 3 from J; bases not matched to a gene: 9. The CDR3 consists of 17 residues. The variable domain in full, with the rest retrieved from reference TRBV5-5 and TRBJ2-7, is DAGVTQSPTHLIKTRGQQVTLRCSPISGHKSVSWYQQVLGQGPQFIFQYYEKEERGRGNFPDRFSARQFPNYSSELNVNALLLGDSALYLCASSLDVEGQGFYEQYFGPGTRLTVT.

This chain connects TRBV7-9 to TRBJ2-1; D uncertain. CDR3 size: 13 residues. The germline CDR1 and CDR2 sequences are SEHNR and FQNEAQ (reference sequence). V dropped 4 bases and J dropped 6 bases, with 10 bases sitting between them. The CDR3: CASSSAGSNEQFF. The DNA of the CDR3 is TGTGCCAGCAGCTCGGCAGGTAGCAATGAGCAGTTCTTC.

This clonotype has only a few counts. This sequence joins TRBV7-6 and TRBJ1-5, with D hard to call. The V end lost 6 bases, the J end lost 0 bases, and 12 bases lay between the germline ends. This CDR3 has 15 residues. Germline V gene data show CDR1 as SGHVS and CDR2 as FNYEAQ. CDR3: CASSAESLSNQPQHF. The CDR3 region has the DNA TGTGCCAGCAGTGCAGAAAGTCTTAGCAATCAGCCCCAGCATTTT.

This clonotype was detected a few times. The J gene is TRBJ2-7, the V gene TRBV20-1, with a tentative D call TRBD2 (5 bases). V was shortened by 5 bases and J by 4 bases, with 18 bases between the two germline ends. This CDR3 is built from 14 residues. The germline CDR1 and CDR2 sequences are DFQATT and SNEGSKA (reference sequence). The chain's CDR3 is CSAARPRGGYEQYF. CDR3 in DNA: TGCAGTGCTGCGAGGCCTCGAGGCGGGTACGAGCAGTACTTC.

This clonotype occurred a few times. This chain joins TRBV5-1 and TRBJ2-7; maybe TRBD2 (6 bases). The CDR3 sequence is 14 residues long. Germline-derived CDR1 and CDR2 are SGHRS and YFSETQ. The ends were cut back, 5 bases at V and 12 bases at J, with 24 bases in the middle. CDR3 DNA sequence: TGCGCCAGCAGGCCTTTGGGCGGCGGGACCTCAGGGTACTTC. This sequence encodes CASRPLGGGTSGYF. The full variable domain, completed using reference TRBV5-1 and TRBJ2-7, is KAGVTQTPRYLIKTRGQQVTLSCSPISGHRSVSWYQQTPGQGLQFLFEYFSETQRNKGNFPGRFSGRQFSNSRSEMNVSTLELGDSALYLCASRPLGGGTSGYFGPGTRLTVT.

The sample holds a few counts of this clonotype. This rearrangement joins TRBV12-5 to TRBJ1-2; D might be TRBD1 (6 bases). The CDR3 loop spans 15 amino acids. V shed 3 bases and J shed 6 bases, with 17 bases lying between them. In germline, CDR1 is LGHNT, CDR2 FRNRAP. The chain's CDR3 is CASGFFDRTRHGYTF. In nucleotides, the CDR3 is TGTGCTAGTGGTTTCTTCGACAGGACGAGGCATGGCTACACCTTC.

The chain employs TRBV9 and TRBJ2-1, with unresolved D. The V gene lost 4 bases and the J gene lost 8 bases, with 10 bases spanning the gap. Germline-derived CDR1 and CDR2 are SGDLS and YYNGEE. The CDR3 totals 12 residues. The CDR3 DNA reads TGTGCCAGCAGCCTAAACAACGATGAGCAGTTCTTC. Amino acids: CASSLNNDEQFF.

The chain uses TRBV7-9 and TRBJ2-3, with D tentatively TRBD1 (6 bases). CDR3 size: 12 residues. Germline V gene lookup returns CDR1 SEHNR and CDR2 FQNEAQ (reference sequence). The V gene lost 5 bases and the J gene lost 4 bases, with 7 bases spanning the gap. Here the CDR3 DNA reads TGTGCCAGCAGCGGGGGCCCAGATACGCAGTATTTT. Protein product: CASSGGPDTQYF. Looking up the rest from reference TRBV7-9 and TRBJ2-3 gives the full variable domain: DTGVSQNPRHKITKRGQNVTFRCDPISEHNRLYWYRQTLGQGPEFLTYFQNEAQLEKSRLLSDRFSAERPKGSFSTLEIQRTEQGDSAMYLCASSGGPDTQYFGPGTRLTVL.

CDR3 in amino acids: CSARHRTSGRATDTQYF. The DNA for the CDR3 is TGCAGTGCTAGACACCGGACTAGCGGGAGGGCCACAGATACGCAGTATTTT. The genes are TRBV20-1 and TRBJ2-3; 15 nucleotides match TRBD2. Germline assignment: CDR1 DFQATT and CDR2 SNEGSKA (reference sequence). The CDR3 is made up of 17 amino acids. Trimming at V came to 2 bases and at J to 2 bases, leaving 5 bases not matched to a gene.

CDR3 region: CASSLWMYGYTF. In DNA form, the CDR3 reads TGTGCCAGCAGTTTATGGATGTATGGCTACACCTTC. The V and J genes are TRBV12-3 or TRBV12-4 and TRBJ1-2; the D is unclear. This CDR3 spans 12 amino acids. V was cut by 2 bases and J by 5 bases, with 6 bases left in between.